Included here is one T cell receptor (beta chain) sequence, with context. No antigen is known for it. The data stem from a study of molecular identifiers for immune sequencing clone quantification. Study observations and caveats: Identical TCR molecules sharing a barcode could underestimate highly expanded clone sizes. Clones that exceeded 20 RNA copies held over 98% of effector molecules, yet under 1% in naive cells.

TCRdb analysed the PCR reads with MiXCR anew, one entry per CDR3 protein. The sample has about 40,000 distinct CDR3 sequences; about a quarter are singletons. Source material for naive CD8 libraries was 20,000 to 1,000,000 sorted cells, with 10%, 30% or 50% RNA. Sorting defined naive CD8 T cells as CD8+CD4-CCR7+CD45RA+. CDR3 length equals 16 residues. CDR1 is SGHDN, CDR2 FVKESK, per germline. Deletions cut 0 bases from V and 3 bases from J, with 15 bases between. The sequenced sample was naive CD8+ T cells from blood, with Jurkat cell RNA spiked in. Noted subset: FACS-sorted CD8+CD4-CCR7+CD45RA+ naive T cells. This receptor was taken from a human donor in good health. Some libraries in this study had Jurkat cell RNA spiked in. The rearrangement joins TRBV14 to TRBJ2-7, with D possibly matching TRBD2 (5 bases). CDR3 DNA: TGTGCCAGCAGCCAAGAAGGTTTGGGGAGTGACTACGAGCAGTACTTC. This sequence encodes CASSQEGLGSDYEQYF. The whole variable domain, remainder taken from reference TRBV14 and TRBJ2-7, is EAGVTQFPSHSVIEKGQTVTLRCDPISGHDNLYWYRRVMGKEIKFLLHFVKESKQDESGMPNNRFLAERTGGTYSTLKVQPAELEDSGVYFCASSQEGLGSDYEQYFGPGTRLTVT.